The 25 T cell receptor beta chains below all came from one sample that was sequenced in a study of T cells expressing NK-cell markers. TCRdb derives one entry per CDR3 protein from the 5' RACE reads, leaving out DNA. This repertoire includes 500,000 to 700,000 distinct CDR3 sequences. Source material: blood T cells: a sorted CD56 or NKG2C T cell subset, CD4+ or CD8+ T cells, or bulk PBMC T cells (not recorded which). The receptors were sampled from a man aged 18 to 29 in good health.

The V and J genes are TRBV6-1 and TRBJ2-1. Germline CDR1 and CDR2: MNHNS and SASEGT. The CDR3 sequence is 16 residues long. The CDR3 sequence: CASRGNSGDSSHEQFF.

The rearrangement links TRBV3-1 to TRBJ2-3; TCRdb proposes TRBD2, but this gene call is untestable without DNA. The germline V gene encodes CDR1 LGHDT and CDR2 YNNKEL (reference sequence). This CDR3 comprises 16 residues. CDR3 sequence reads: CASSQFSGRARYTQYF.

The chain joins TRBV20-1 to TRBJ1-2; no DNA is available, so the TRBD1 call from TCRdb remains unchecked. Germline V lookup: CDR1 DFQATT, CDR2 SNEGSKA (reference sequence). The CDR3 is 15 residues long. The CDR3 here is CRAATGDRDRNGYTF.

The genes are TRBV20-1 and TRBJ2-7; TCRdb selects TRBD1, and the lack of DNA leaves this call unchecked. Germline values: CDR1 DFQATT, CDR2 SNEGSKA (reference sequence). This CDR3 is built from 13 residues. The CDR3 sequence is CSATRQSLGEQYF.

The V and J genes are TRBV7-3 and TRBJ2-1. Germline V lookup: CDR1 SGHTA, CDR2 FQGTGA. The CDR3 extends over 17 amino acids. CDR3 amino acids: CASSPLVSISSYNEQFF.

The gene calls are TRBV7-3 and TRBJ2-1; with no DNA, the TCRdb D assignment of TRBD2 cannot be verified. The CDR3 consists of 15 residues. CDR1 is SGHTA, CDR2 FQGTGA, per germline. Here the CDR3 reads CASSLTSGSINEQFF.

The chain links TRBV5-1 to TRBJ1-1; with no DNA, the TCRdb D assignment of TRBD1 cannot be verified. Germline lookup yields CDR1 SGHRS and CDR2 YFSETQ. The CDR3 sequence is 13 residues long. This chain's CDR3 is CASRRDTNTEAFF.

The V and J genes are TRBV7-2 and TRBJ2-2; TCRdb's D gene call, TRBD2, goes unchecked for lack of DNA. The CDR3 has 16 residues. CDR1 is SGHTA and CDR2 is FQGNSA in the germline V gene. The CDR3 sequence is CASSLAGVAGVGELFF. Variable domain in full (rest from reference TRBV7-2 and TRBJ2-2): GAGVSQSPSNKVTEKGKDVELRCDPISGHTALYWYRQSLGQGLEFLIYFQGNSAPDKSGLPSDRFSAERTGGSVSTLTIQRTQQEDSAVYLCASSLAGVAGVGELFFGEGSRLTVL.

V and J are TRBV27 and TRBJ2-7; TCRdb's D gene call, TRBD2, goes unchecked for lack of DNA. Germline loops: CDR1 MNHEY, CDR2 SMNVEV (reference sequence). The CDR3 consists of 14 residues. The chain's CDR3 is CASSLFGEVDEQYF.

CDR3: CASSVNLAEQFF. The chain recombines TRBV5-1 with TRBJ2-1. CDR1 and CDR2 from the germline V gene are SGHRS and YFSETQ. The CDR3 sequence is 12 residues long.

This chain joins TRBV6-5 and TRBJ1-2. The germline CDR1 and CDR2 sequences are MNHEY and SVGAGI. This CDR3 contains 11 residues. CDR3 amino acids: CAREVNYGYTF.

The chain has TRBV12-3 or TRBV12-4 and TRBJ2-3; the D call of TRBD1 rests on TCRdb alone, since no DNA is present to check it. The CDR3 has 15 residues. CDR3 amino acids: CASSSPTGSTDTQYF.

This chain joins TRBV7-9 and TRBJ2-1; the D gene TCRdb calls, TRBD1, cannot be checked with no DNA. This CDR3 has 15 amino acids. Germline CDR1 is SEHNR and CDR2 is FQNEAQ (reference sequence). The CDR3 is CASSSPAGTYNEQFF.

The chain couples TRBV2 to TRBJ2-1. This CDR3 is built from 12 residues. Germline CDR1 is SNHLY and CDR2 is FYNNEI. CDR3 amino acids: CASSVLYDEQFF.

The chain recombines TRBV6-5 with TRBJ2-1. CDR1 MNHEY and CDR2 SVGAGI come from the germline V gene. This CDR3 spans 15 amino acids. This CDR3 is CASSYLTVNYNEQFF.

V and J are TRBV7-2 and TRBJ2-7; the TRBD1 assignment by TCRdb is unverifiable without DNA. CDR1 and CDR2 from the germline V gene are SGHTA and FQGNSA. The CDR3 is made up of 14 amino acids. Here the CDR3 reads CASSYGTGHNEQYF.

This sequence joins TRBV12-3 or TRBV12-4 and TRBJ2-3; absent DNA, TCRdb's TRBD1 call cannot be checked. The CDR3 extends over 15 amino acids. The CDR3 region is CASSRDRVTTDTQYF.

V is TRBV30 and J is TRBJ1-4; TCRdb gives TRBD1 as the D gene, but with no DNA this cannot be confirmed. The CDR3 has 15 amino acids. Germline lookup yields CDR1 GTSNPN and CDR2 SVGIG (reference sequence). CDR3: CASRGQRLTNEKLFF.

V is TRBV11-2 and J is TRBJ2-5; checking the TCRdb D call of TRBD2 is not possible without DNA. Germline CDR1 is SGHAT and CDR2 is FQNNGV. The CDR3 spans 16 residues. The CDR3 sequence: CASSLYASGREETQYF.

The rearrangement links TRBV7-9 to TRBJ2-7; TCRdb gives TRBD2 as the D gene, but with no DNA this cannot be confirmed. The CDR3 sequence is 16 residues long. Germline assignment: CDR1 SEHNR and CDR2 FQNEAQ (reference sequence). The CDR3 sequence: CASSPEPGLAVHEQYF.

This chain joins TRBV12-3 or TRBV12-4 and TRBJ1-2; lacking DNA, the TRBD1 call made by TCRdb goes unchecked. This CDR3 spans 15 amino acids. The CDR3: CASSPFRILGDGYTF.

The CDR3 spells CASSYLWTGGVQETQYF. The gene calls are TRBV6-5 and TRBJ2-5; TCRdb's D call, TRBD1, is unchecked because there is no DNA. This CDR3 region has 17 residues. Germline CDR1 and CDR2: MNHEY and SVGAGI.

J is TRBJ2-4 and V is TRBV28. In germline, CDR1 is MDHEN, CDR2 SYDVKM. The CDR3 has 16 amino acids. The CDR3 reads CASSLSQLLAKNIQYF.

The CDR3 sequence is CASSEIGGGGGYTF. The J gene is TRBJ1-2, the V gene TRBV25-1; TCRdb calls TRBD1, which cannot be checked without DNA. Per germline, CDR1 MGHDK and CDR2 SYGVNS. This CDR3 spans 14 amino acids.

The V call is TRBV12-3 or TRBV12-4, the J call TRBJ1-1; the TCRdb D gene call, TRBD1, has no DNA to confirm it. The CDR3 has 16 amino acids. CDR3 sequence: CASRPDSLLLNTEAFF.